One and the same sample provided the 11 T cell receptor beta chains below, sequenced in a study of T cell responses to AZD1222 COVID-19 vaccine (dated by TCRdb to the early 2020s). To prepare the library, the immunoSEQ multiplex PCR assay was applied. In TCRdb, the immuneACCESS table is reduced to in-frame sequences with V and J assigned. These tables do not hold every clone; where another copy was compared, an unresolved V gene accounts for under half, and the others remain unexplained. This sample comprises around 99,000 clones, around 87% of them detected only once. The ten most abundant clones make up less than 4.5% of the sample. Reading the label with the study, this specimen's time point is: about 28 days (+/-7) after the second vaccine dose. The sample in question was peripheral blood, obtained 28 days after the second AZD1222 dose. The receptor set was obtained from an adult who received the AZD1222 COVID-19 vaccine.

The gene calls are TRBV27 and TRBJ2-5; D is possibly TRBD1 or TRBD2 (7 bases each). The CDR3 is made up of 15 amino acids. Germline values: CDR1 MNHEY, CDR2 SMNVEV (reference sequence). The V and J ends lost 6 bases and 0 bases respectively, with 14 bases between them. CDR3 residues: CASRPGGGYQETQYF. The CDR3 coding sequence is TGTGCCAGCAGACCAGGGGGGGGGTACCAAGAGACCCAGTACTTC.

This clone was detected only once. The chain links TRBV18 to TRBJ2-7; 7 bases match TRBD1. The CDR3 consists of 12 residues. The ends lost 6 bases at V and 6 bases at J; junction bases unmatched: 5. Looked up from germline, CDR1 is KGHSH and CDR2 is LQKENI. CDR3 loop: CASSPTGPEQYF. The CDR3 nucleotides read TGTGCCAGCTCGCCGACAGGGCCCGAGCAGTACTTC.

V gene TRBV5-8 combines with J gene TRBJ1-4; D gene uncertain. Germline V gene sequence: CDR1 SGHTS, CDR2 YDEGEE. This CDR3 contains 16 residues. The V gene lost 0 bases and the J gene lost 2 bases, with 11 bases spanning the gap. The CDR3 protein is CASSLGLIGTNEKLFF. The CDR3 bases are TGTGCCAGCAGCTTGGGCCTGATAGGGACTAATGAAAAACTGTTTTTT.

The gene calls are TRBV18 and TRBJ1-1, with a weak D call TRBD1 (5 bases). The CDR3 runs to 13 residues. The germline gives CDR1 KGHSH, CDR2 LQKENI. Between the trimmed V and J ends, which lost 0 bases and 5 bases, there was a span of 7 bases. CDR3 region: CASSPPEGTEAFF. CDR3 coding DNA: TGTGCCAGCTCACCACCGGAGGGGACTGAAGCTTTCTTT.

This chain uses TRBV7-3 with TRBJ2-5, with 10 bases identical to TRBD2. The germline V gene has CDR1 SGHTA and CDR2 FQGTGA. This CDR3 comprises 15 residues. V was clipped by 4 bases and J by 2 bases; unmatched bases: 4. CDR3 amino acids: CASSSTAGGQETQYF. CDR3 bases: TGTGCCAGCAGCTCAACAGCGGGGGGGCAAGAGACCCAGTACTTC. The full variable domain, with the rest looked up from reference TRBV7-3 and TRBJ2-5, is GAGVSQTPSNKVTEKGKYVELRCDPISGHTALYWYRQSLGQGPEFLIYFQGTGAADDSGLPNDRFFAVRPEGSVSTLKIQRTERGDSAVYLCASSSTAGGQETQYFGPGTRLLVL.

V and J are TRBV24-1 and TRBJ2-3, with D unclear. Germline assignment: CDR1 KGHDR and CDR2 SFDVKD. V lost 6 bases, J lost 4 bases, and 4 bases lay in between. The CDR3 covers 11 residues. The CDR3 sequence is CATSLADTQYF. CDR3 nucleotide sequence: TGTGCCACCAGTCTGGCAGATACGCAGTATTTT.

The chain uses TRBV6-4 and TRBJ1-4; D unresolved. The germline gives CDR1 MRHNA, CDR2 SNTAGT. The CDR3 sequence is 11 residues long. V gave up 7 bases and J gave up 3 bases, with 3 bases separating them. The CDR3 loop reads CASTANEKLFF. CDR3 bases: TGTGCCAGCACCGCTAATGAAAAACTGTTTTTT.

This clone was detected only once. The V gene is TRBV4-2, the J gene TRBJ2-7; TRBD2 matches 15 bases. The CDR3 totals 17 residues. From germline, CDR1 is LGHNA and CDR2 YNFKEQ. V gave up 6 bases and J gave up 2 bases; unmatched junction bases: 8. The CDR3: CASSSPGLAGGAYEQYF. In nucleotides, the CDR3 is TGTGCCAGCAGTTCGCCGGGACTAGCGGGAGGCGCCTACGAGCAGTACTTC.

This sequence joins TRBV10-3 and TRBJ1-1; perhaps TRBD1 as D (5 bases). The CDR3 consists of 11 residues. V lost 10 bases to trimming and J lost 1 base, with 7 bases between them. The germline V gene encodes CDR1 ENHRY and CDR2 SYGVKD. The CDR3: CATTGNTEAFF. The CDR3 region has the DNA TGTGCCACCACAGGGAACACTGAAGCTTTCTTT.

The CDR3 spells CASSILPGSFEKLFF. The DNA for the CDR3 is TGTGCCAGCAGCATCCTGCCGGGTAGCTTTGAAAAACTGTTTTTT. The rearrangement links TRBV7-8 to TRBJ1-4; D gene ambiguous. V lost 5 bases and J lost 7, with 17 bases in between. The CDR3 length is 15 residues. Germline CDR1 SGHVS, CDR2 FQNEAQ.

This clone occurred once. The genes are TRBV5-4 and TRBJ1-2; no firm D call. The CDR3 runs 13 residues. Per the germline V gene, CDR1 is SGHNT and CDR2 is YYREEE (reference sequence). Deletions cut 0 bases from V and 7 bases from J, with 10 bases between. DNA of the CDR3: TGTGCCAGCAGCTTGGTTGGGGAACTTGGCTACACCTTC. It translates to CASSLVGELGYTF.